One sample yielded the 15 T cell receptor beta chains listed below, sequenced in a study of cytomegalovirus exposure and HLA in healthy donors. Primers included in the PCR were 60 Vbeta and 13 Jbeta primers. Sequencing used immunoSEQ multiplex PCR; TCRdb keeps in-frame clones, though not all of them. In the table there are some 180,000 clones, 78% of which are singletons. Sequencing was carried out using PBMCs. Every receptor here comes from a female donor in good health and CMV-seronegative.

The rearrangement joins TRBV9 to TRBJ1-1; D call uncertain. From germline, CDR1 is SGDLS and CDR2 YYNGEE. Deletions cut 0 bases from V and 3 bases from J, with 9 bases between. CDR3 length equals 14 residues. The CDR3 region is CASSVEGEYTEAFF. CDR3 sequence (DNA): TGTGCCAGCAGCGTAGAGGGAGAGTACACTGAAGCTTTCTTT.

This chain joins TRBV28 and TRBJ2-2, with TRBD1 identical over 10 bases. Germline CDR1 MDHEN, CDR2 SYDVKM. V was clipped by 8 bases and J by 4 bases; unmatched bases: 19. The CDR3 runs 19 residues. The CDR3 is CASVTWGDRGKIGTGELFF. In DNA form, the CDR3 reads TGTGCCAGCGTTACCTGGGGGGACAGGGGAAAAATAGGCACCGGGGAGCTGTTTTTT.

The chain recombines TRBV19 with TRBJ1-5, with 10 nucleotides matching TRBD1. V trimming: 6 bases; J trimming: 4 bases; junction bases outside the gene matches: 3. The CDR3 is made up of 14 amino acids. The germline CDR1 and CDR2 sequences are LNHDA and SQIVND (reference sequence). In DNA form, the CDR3 reads TGTGCCAGTAGGGGGACAGGGGCAAATCAGCCCCAGCATTTT. As protein: CASRGTGANQPQHF.

V usage is TRBV4-3 and J usage is TRBJ1-1; 7 positions agree with TRBD1. Trimming took 3 bases from V and 4 from J; bases not matched to a gene: 2. Germline V CDR1 and CDR2: LGHNA, YSLEER. The CDR3 extends over 13 amino acids. CDR3 region: CASSQYRGTEAFF. Here the CDR3 DNA reads TGCGCCAGCAGCCAGTACAGGGGCACTGAAGCTTTCTTT.

This rearrangement joins TRBV6-1 to TRBJ1-4, with a tentative D call TRBD1 (5 bases). CDR1 and CDR2 from the germline V gene are MNHNS and SASEGT. The CDR3 is made up of 16 amino acids. Trimming removed 4 bases at V and 3 bases at J, with 15 bases between. The CDR3 sequence is CASSGPLGGSNEKLFF. In DNA, the CDR3 is TGTGCCAGCAGTGGTCCCCTCGGGGGTTCTAATGAAAAACTGTTTTTT.

This clone was detected only once. DNA of the CDR3: TGTGCCTGGAGTGTAGACCTAGCGGCAATCGAACAGTACTTC. Residues: CAWSVDLAAIEQYF. The chain has TRBV30 and TRBJ2-7; 7 bases are shared with TRBD2. CDR1 is GTSNPN and CDR2 is SVGIG in the germline V gene (reference sequence). This CDR3 spans 14 amino acids. Losses at the gene ends were 0 bases for V and 10 bases for J; bases not matched to a gene: 12.

V usage is TRBV10-3 and J usage is TRBJ1-2; 7 nucleotides line up with TRBD1. CDR1 and CDR2 (germline): ENHRY, SYGVKD. The J segment lost 4 bases and the V segment lost 6 bases, leaving 8 bases of the junction unmatched. This CDR3 contains 14 residues. As DNA, the CDR3 is TGTGCCATCAGGAGGGGGCAGGCAAGCTATGGCTACACCTTC. The encoded protein is CAIRRGQASYGYTF.

This chain connects TRBV12-5 to TRBJ2-2; D is perhaps TRBD2 (5 bases). CDR1 is LGHNT, CDR2 FRNRAP, per germline. This CDR3 is 15 amino acids long. With 0 bases removed from V and 4 bases from J, the gap between germline ends came to 9 bases. The CDR3 DNA is TGTGCTAGTGGTTTGGTAGGGAGTGGCACCGGGGAGCTGTTTTTT. Protein product: CASGLVGSGTGELFF.

The table lists this clone with a few counts. This chain links TRBV5-1 with TRBJ1-4; D gene ambiguous. CDR1 is SGHRS, CDR2 YFSETQ, per germline. The CDR3 extends over 17 amino acids. Trimming cost V 3 bases and J 7 bases, with 22 bases left between them. The CDR3 region is CASSSSSSGSLTEKLFF. In DNA, the CDR3 is TGCGCCAGCAGCTCATCATCCTCCGGGAGCCTTACTGAAAAACTGTTTTTT.

This rearrangement joins TRBV29-1 to TRBJ2-3; a weak D match, TRBD2 (5 bases). Trimming removed 5 bases from V and 3 bases from J, with 21 bases in between. Germline V CDR1 and CDR2: SQVTM, ANQGSEA. The CDR3 extends over 16 amino acids. DNA for the CDR3: TGCAGCGTTTTCATGGCGAGCGGAGACCAGACAGATACGCAGTATTTT. Protein product: CSVFMASGDQTDTQYF.

This chain joins TRBV5-1 and TRBJ1-2; 7 nucleotides match TRBD1. Germline CDR1 and CDR2: SGHRS and YFSETQ. After removal of 1 base from V and 2 bases from J, the junction contained 11 bases not matched to a gene. CDR3 length: 17 amino acids. CDR3 residues: CASSLLPRTGPNYGYTF. Written as DNA, the CDR3 is TGCGCCAGCAGCTTGTTACCAAGGACAGGACCCAACTATGGCTACACCTTC.

The chain links TRBV28 to TRBJ2-1, with D tentatively TRBD2 (5 bases). The V gene's germline CDR1 is MDHEN and CDR2 SYDVKM. V shed 6 bases and J shed 8 bases, with 11 bases lying between them. The CDR3 totals 12 residues. The CDR3 bases are TGTGCCAGCAGACTTAGCGAGGATGAGCAGTTCTTC. Its protein is CASRLSEDEQFF.

The CDR3 reads CASSIGTSGNHEQFF. The DNA for the CDR3 is TGTGCCAGTAGTATCGGGACTAGCGGGAACCATGAGCAGTTCTTC. The chain has TRBV19 and TRBJ2-1, with 13 nucleotides matching TRBD2. V was clipped by 3 bases and J by 8 bases; unmatched bases: 4. Germline CDR1 reads LNHDA; CDR2 reads SQIVND (reference sequence). The CDR3 sequence is 15 residues long.

This chain connects TRBV19 to TRBJ2-2; D possibly corresponds to TRBD1 (5 bases). Germline CDR1 LNHDA, CDR2 SQIVND (reference sequence). The CDR3 sequence is 15 residues long. V gave up 4 bases and J gave up 8 bases, with 17 bases separating them. CDR3 amino acids: CASSTTQGRPGELFF. As DNA, the CDR3 is TGTGCCAGTAGTACCACCCAGGGCCGCCCTGGGGAGCTGTTTTTT. Drawing the rest from reference TRBV19 and TRBJ2-2, the complete variable domain is DGGITQSPKYLFRKEGQNVTLSCEQNLNHDAMYWYRQDPGQGLRLIYYSQIVNDFQKGDIAEGYSVSREKKESFPLTVTSAQKNPTAFYLCASSTTQGRPGELFFGEGSRLTVL.

The chain carries TRBV29-1 and TRBJ2-7; a weak D match, TRBD2 (6 bases). CDR1 and CDR2 (germline): SQVTM, ANQGSEA. With 6 bases removed from V and 2 bases from J, the gap between germline ends came to 17 bases. The CDR3 has 14 amino acids. Here the CDR3 reads CSVREAGPAYEQYF. The CDR3, as DNA: TGCAGCGTAAGGGAGGCAGGGCCGGCCTACGAGCAGTACTTC.